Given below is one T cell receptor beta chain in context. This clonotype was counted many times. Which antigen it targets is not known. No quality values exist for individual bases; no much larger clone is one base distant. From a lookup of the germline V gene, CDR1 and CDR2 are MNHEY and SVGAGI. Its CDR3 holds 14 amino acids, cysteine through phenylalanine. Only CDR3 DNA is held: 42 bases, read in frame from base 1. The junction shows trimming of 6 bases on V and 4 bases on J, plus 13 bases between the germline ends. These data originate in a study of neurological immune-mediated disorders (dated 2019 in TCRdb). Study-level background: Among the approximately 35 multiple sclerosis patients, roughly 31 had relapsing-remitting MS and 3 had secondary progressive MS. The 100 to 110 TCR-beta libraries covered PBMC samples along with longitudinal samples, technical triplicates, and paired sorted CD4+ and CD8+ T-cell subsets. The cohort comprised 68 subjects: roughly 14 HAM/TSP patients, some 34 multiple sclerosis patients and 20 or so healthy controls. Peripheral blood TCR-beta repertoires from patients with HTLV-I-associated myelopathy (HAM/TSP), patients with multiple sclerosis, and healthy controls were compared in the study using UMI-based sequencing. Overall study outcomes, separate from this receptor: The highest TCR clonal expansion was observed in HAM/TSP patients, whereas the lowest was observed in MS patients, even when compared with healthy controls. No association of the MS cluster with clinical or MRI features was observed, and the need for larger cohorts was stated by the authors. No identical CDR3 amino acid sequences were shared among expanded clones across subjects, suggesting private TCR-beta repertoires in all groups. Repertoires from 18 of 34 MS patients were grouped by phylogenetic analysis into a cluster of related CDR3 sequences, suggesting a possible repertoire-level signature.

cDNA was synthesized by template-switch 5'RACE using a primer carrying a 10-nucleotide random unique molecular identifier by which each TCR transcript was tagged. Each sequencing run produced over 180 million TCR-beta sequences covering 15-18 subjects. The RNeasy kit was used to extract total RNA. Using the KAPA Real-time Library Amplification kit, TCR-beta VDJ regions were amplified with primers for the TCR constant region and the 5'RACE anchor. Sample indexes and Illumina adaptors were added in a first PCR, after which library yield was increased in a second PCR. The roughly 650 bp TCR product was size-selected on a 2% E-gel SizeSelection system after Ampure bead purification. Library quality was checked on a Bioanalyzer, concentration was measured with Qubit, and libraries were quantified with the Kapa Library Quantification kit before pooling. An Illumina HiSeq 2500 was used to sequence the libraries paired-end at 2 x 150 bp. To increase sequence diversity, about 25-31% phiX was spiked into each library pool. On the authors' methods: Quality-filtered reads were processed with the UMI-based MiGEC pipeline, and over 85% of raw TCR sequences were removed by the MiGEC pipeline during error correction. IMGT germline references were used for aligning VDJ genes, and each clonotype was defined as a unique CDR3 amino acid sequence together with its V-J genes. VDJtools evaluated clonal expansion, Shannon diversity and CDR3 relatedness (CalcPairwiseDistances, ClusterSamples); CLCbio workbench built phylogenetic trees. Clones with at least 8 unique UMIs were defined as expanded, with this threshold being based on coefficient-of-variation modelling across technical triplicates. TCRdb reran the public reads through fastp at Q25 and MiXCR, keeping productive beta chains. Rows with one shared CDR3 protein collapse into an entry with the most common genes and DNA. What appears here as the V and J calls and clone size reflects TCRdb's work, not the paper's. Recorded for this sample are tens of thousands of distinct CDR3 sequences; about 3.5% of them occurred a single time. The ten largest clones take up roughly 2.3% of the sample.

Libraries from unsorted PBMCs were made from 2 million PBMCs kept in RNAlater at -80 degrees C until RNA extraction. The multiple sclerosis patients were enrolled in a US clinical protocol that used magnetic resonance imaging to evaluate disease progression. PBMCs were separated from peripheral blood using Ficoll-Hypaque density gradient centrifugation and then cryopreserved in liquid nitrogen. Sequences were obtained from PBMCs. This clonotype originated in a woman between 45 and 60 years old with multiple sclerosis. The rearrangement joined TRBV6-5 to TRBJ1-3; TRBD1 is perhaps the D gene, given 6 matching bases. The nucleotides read TGTGCCAGCAGCTCGGGGGCGAAGGGAAACACCATATATTTT. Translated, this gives CASSSGAKGNTIYF.